This TCR beta chain originates from a study of OX40 agonist ivuxolimab in advanced cancers. Across the study: The drug used for patients, ivuxolimab, was an agonistic anti-OX40 (CD134) antibody. Having had anti-PD-1, anti-PD-L1 or anti-CTLA-4 therapy before was allowed, and over 35% had some.

The germline V gene encodes CDR1 MDHEN and CDR2 SYDVKM. The J segment lost 0 bases and the V segment lost 5 bases, leaving 7 bases of the junction unmatched. The CDR3 is 16 amino acids. TCRdb's copy holds only in-frame clones and misses some; the assay was immunoSEQ multiplex PCR. The sample lists 36,000 or so clones, over 65% seen once, with under 25% in the top ten. Cycle 7 day 1, cycle 4 day 1, and baseline were the timepoints at which blood was sampled. This sequence joins TRBV28 and TRBJ1-5, with 7 bases aligning to TRBD1. Sequenced material: CD4+ or CD8+ T cells sorted from blood, taken in a trial of the OX40 agonist ivuxolimab. This TCR was recovered from an adult with an advanced solid tumor such as melanoma, head and neck, liver or kidney cancer. The CDR3 spells CASSLLQGDSNQPQHF. The CDR3 DNA reads TGTGCCAGCAGTCTGCTCCAGGGGGATAGCAATCAGCCCCAGCATTTT.